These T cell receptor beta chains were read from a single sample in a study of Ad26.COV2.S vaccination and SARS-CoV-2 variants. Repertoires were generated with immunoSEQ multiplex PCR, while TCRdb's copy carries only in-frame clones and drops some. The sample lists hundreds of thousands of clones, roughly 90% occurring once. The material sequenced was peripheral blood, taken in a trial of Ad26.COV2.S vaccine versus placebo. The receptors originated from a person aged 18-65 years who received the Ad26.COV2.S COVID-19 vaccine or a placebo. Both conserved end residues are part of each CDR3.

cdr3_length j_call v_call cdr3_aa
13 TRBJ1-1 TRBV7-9 CASSGQFTVEAFF
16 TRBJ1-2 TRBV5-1 CASSLGGAARAYGYTF
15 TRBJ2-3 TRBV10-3 CAIRGGSGGADTQYF
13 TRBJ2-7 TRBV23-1 CASSRRVDYEQYF
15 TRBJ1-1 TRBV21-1 CASSKGEGRLHEAFF
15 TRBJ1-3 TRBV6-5 CASSYSPASGNTIYF
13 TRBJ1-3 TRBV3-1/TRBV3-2 CASSQDYGNTIYF
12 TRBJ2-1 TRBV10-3 CAIEGAGNEQFF
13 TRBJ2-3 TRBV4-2 CASSPRLTDTQYF
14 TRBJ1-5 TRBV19 CASSTGTDAQPQHF
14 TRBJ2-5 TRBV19 CASSQAGVAETQYF
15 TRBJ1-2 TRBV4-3 CASSQLQGIEYGYTF
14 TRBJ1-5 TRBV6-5 CASKGGQWNQPQHF
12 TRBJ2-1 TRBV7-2 CASSHYIGEQFF
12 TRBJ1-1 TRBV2 CAGIQGPTEAFF
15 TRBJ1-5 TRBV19 CASSIDGQGNQPQHF
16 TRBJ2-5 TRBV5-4 CASSTGLAGAQETQYF
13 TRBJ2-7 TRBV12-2 CASRLDRFYEQYF
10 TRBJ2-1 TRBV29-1 CSARDYQTFF
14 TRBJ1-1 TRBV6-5 CASRWGQGGTEAFF
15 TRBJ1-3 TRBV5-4 CASSSDRGPGSTIYF
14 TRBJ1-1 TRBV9 CASSVAGTHTEAFF
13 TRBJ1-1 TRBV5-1 CASTLQENTEAFF
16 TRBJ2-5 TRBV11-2 CASSLEWVAGAETQYF
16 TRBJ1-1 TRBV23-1 CASSPAPRSRNTEAFF
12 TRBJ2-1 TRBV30 CAWSREGDEQFF
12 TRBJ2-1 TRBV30 CAWSVTGNEQFF
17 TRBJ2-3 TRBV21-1 CASSKGGMRGSTDTQYF
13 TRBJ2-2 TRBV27 CATSSEFREELFF
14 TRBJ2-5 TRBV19 CASSTTGAQETQYF
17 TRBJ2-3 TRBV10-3 CAISESKGTGSTDTQYF
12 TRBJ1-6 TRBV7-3 CASSLEGSPLHF
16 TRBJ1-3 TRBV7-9 CASSLSPGQPGNTIYF
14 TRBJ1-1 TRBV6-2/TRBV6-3 CASSPEFRNTEAFF
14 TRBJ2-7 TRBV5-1 CASSIPGTTYEQYF
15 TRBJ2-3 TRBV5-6 CASSFGDTRWNTQYF
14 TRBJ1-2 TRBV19 CASSIRGVAAGYTF
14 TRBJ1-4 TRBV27 CASSTGQVNEKLFF
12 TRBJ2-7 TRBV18 CASSPPSYEQYF
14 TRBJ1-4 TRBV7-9 CASSSRMVDEKLFF
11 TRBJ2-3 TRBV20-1 CRGGNGDTQYF
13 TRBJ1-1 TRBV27 CASSLKGGTEAFF
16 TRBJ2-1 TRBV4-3 CASSQDPDSRWNEQFF
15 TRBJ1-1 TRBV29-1 CSVVVGGMMNTEAFF
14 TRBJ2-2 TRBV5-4 CASRRQGASGELFF